Below are 21 T cell receptor beta chains sequenced from a single sample in a study of early T cells in non-severe SARS-CoV-2 infection. TCRdb independently ran MiXCR on the 5' RACE reads; one entry per CDR3 protein. This table holds tens of thousands of distinct CDR3 sequences, roughly 15% found once. Sequenced material: whole blood. The receptor set was obtained from an adult who was a healthcare worker with PCR-confirmed SARS-CoV-2 infection or an uninfected control (not recorded which).

This clonotype came up many times. The chain joins TRBV10-3 to TRBJ1-5; the match to TRBD1 covers 9 bases. This CDR3 spans 13 amino acids. V dropped 6 bases and J dropped 4; count of bases not matched to a gene: 1. CDR1 and CDR2 (germline): ENHRY, SYGVKD. The CDR3 sequence is CAISGQGNQPQHF. The CDR3 region has the DNA TGTGCCATCAGCGGACAGGGGAATCAGCCCCAGCATTTT.

The table lists this clonotype with many counts. The chain recombines TRBV27 with TRBJ1-5, with TRBD1 identical over 7 bases. The CDR3 covers 15 residues. Losses at the gene ends were 3 bases for V and 0 bases for J; bases not matched to a gene: 2. CDR1 is MNHEY and CDR2 is SMNVEV in the germline V gene (reference sequence). Written as DNA, the CDR3 is TGTGCCAGCAGTTTGAGGGGGCATAGCAATCAGCCCCAGCATTTT. The encoded protein is CASSLRGHSNQPQHF.

Ten or more counts support this clonotype. V is TRBV18 and J is TRBJ1-1, with TRBD1 identical over 7 bases. The CDR3 covers 15 residues. Germline V gene lookup returns CDR1 KGHSH and CDR2 LQKENI. Trimming removed 4 bases from V and 1 base from J; junction bases left unmatched: 6. The chain's CDR3 is CASSRDKGANTEAFF. As DNA, the CDR3 is TGTGCCAGCTCACGTGACAAGGGGGCGAACACTGAAGCTTTCTTT.

This clonotype was counted a few times. V and J are TRBV20-1 and TRBJ2-3; 11 bases align to TRBD2. V gave up 6 bases and J gave up 7 bases; unmatched junction bases: 9. The germline gives CDR1 DFQATT, CDR2 SNEGSKA (reference sequence). The CDR3 consists of 14 residues. CDR3 sequence (DNA): TGCAGTGCCGTATTAGCGGGGGGGCTAAATACGCAGTATTTT. Amino acid sequence: CSAVLAGGLNTQYF.

This clonotype was recorded many times. The V gene is TRBV12-3 or TRBV12-4, the J gene TRBJ2-5; 7 nucleotides match TRBD2. The V gene end was trimmed by 5 bases and the J gene end by 3 bases; junction bases not matched to a gene: 0. The CDR3 has 12 residues. CDR3 in amino acids: CASSSGEETQYF. CDR3 coding DNA: TGTGCCAGCAGTAGCGGGGAAGAGACCCAGTACTTC.

V and J are TRBV20-1 and TRBJ2-1; TRBD2 agrees at 9 bases. Germline trimming cut 5 bases from V and 2 bases from J; bases unmatched to any gene: 7. Germline lookup yields CDR1 DFQATT and CDR2 SNEGSKA (reference sequence). CDR3 length: 15 residues. Here the CDR3 reads CSAPQKRGAYNEQFF. CDR3 DNA: TGCAGTGCTCCCCAAAAGCGGGGGGCCTACAATGAGCAGTTCTTC.

This clonotype has just a few counts. The rearrangement uses TRBV27 and TRBJ2-6; D unresolved. Deletions cut 4 bases from V and 1 base from J, with 5 bases between. The CDR3 sequence is 14 residues long. Per the germline V gene, CDR1 is MNHEY and CDR2 is SMNVEV (reference sequence). This CDR3 is CASSYLSGANVLTF. In DNA form, the CDR3 reads TGTGCCAGCAGTTATCTTTCTGGGGCCAACGTCCTGACTTTC.

The chain recombines TRBV2 with TRBJ2-1; 10 nucleotides match TRBD2. The CDR3 totals 15 residues. After removal of 7 bases from V and 2 bases from J, the junction contained 5 bases not matched to a gene. From germline, CDR1 is SNHLY and CDR2 FYNNEI. In nucleotides, the CDR3 is TGTGCCAGCACCCGACTAGCGGGTCCCTACAATGAGCAGTTCTTC. Translated: CASTRLAGPYNEQFF.

This chain connects TRBV13 to TRBJ2-1; perhaps TRBD1 as D (7 bases). Trimming removed 7 bases at V and 9 bases at J, with 16 bases between. The germline gives CDR1 PRHDT, CDR2 FYEKMQ (reference sequence). The CDR3 consists of 13 residues. The CDR3: CASTGGPYSEQFF. The CDR3 nucleotides are TGTGCCAGCACAGGGGGGCCCTATTCTGAGCAGTTCTTC. The variable domain in full, completed from reference TRBV13 and TRBJ2-1, reads AAGVIQSPRHLIKEKRETATLKCYPIPRHDTVYWYQQGPGQDPQFLISFYEKMQSDKGSIPDRFSAQQFSDYHSELNMSSLELGDSALYFCASTGGPYSEQFFGPGTRLTVL.

This clonotype was seen repeatedly, ten times or more. The genes are TRBV7-8 and TRBJ2-3; D could derive from TRBD1 or TRBD2 (5 bases each). Germline assignment: CDR1 SGHVS and CDR2 FQNEAQ. The CDR3 length is 12 residues. Trimming shortened V by 5 bases and J by 8 bases, and 11 bases separated the two germline ends. CDR3 in DNA: TGTGCCAGCAGCCCTCCGAGGGGTACGCAGTATTTT. Translated: CASSPPRGTQYF. Drawing the rest from reference TRBV7-8 and TRBJ2-3, the complete variable domain is GAGVSQSPRYKVAKRGQDVALRCDPISGHVSLFWYQQALGQGPEFLTYFQNEAQLDKSGLPSDRFFAERPEGSVSTLKIQRTQQEDSAVYLCASSPPRGTQYFGPGTRLTVL.

This clonotype was seen a handful of times. The gene calls are TRBV4-1 and TRBJ1-5; 9 nucleotides align to TRBD1. After removal of 0 bases from V and 6 bases from J, the junction contained 6 bases not matched to a gene. CDR3 length: 16 amino acids. Germline lookup yields CDR1 MGHRA and CDR2 YSYEKL. The CDR3 sequence: CASSQDWGQGFQPQHF. Written as DNA, the CDR3 is TGCGCCAGCAGCCAAGATTGGGGACAGGGTTTTCAGCCCCAGCATTTT.

This clonotype was found a few times. This CDR3 is CSASLDRTAEQYF. In DNA form, the CDR3 reads TGCAGTGCTAGCTTGGACAGGACGGCCGAGCAGTACTTC. The chain has TRBV20-1 and TRBJ2-7, with 7 bases matching TRBD1. CDR1 is DFQATT and CDR2 is SNEGSKA in the germline V gene (reference sequence). The junction had 8 bases not matched to a gene; V was cut back by 3 bases and J by 6 bases. This CDR3 has 13 residues.

This clonotype has only a few counts. CDR3: CASSPGGPDTQYF. CDR3 nucleotides: TGTGCCAGCAGCCCGGGGGGTCCAGATACGCAGTATTTT. This chain uses TRBV12-3 or TRBV12-4 with TRBJ2-3; TRBD2 aligns across 7 bases. J lost 4 bases, V lost 6 bases, and 4 bases had no gene match. CDR3 length equals 13 residues.

This clonotype was detected a few times. J is TRBJ1-1 and V is TRBV10-3; possible D gene TRBD1, 6 bases. This CDR3 comprises 17 residues. Trimming removed 1 base from V and 1 base from J, with 16 bases in between. In germline, CDR1 is ENHRY, CDR2 SYGVKD. CDR3: CAISEFSQGLGNTEAFF. Written as DNA, the CDR3 is TGTGCCATCAGTGAGTTTTCTCAGGGGCTGGGGAACACTGAAGCTTTCTTT.

The gene calls are TRBV11-2 and TRBJ1-5, with D possibly TRBD1 on 5 matching bases. The CDR3 covers 15 residues. Trimming removed 1 base at V and 6 bases at J, with 13 bases between. CDR1 and CDR2 (germline): SGHAT, FQNNGV. The CDR3 region has the DNA TGTGCCAGCAGCTTAGTAGTGGGACGAGGTCAGCCCCAGCATTTT. It translates to CASSLVVGRGQPQHF. Using reference TRBV11-2 and TRBJ1-5 for the parts outside the CDR3, the full variable domain is EAGVAQSPRYKIIEKRQSVAFWCNPISGHATLYWYQQILGQGPKLLIQFQNNGVVDDSQLPKDRFSAERLKGVDSTLKIQPAKLEDSAVYLCASSLVVGRGQPQHFGDGTRLSIL.

This clonotype was seen a few times. V gene TRBV7-2 combines with J gene TRBJ2-7; D ambiguous. Deletions cut 4 bases from V and 6 bases from J, with 7 bases between. Germline V gene data show CDR1 as SGHTA and CDR2 as FQGNSA. This CDR3 is built from 11 residues. CDR3 in DNA: TGTGCCAGCAGCTCCCTCGGCGAGCAGTACTTC. Translated, it gives CASSSLGEQYF.

The sample holds a few counts of this clonotype. The chain has TRBV9 and TRBJ1-6; D ambiguous. V was clipped by 3 bases and J by 7 bases, with 14 bases between them. Germline CDR1 and CDR2: SGDLS and YYNGEE. This CDR3 is 15 amino acids long. The chain's CDR3 is CASSASRAANSPLHF. CDR3 bases: TGTGCCAGCAGCGCCTCCCGGGCCGCCAATTCACCCCTCCACTTT.

The rearrangement links TRBV2 to TRBJ2-7; no definite D call. This CDR3 is built from 14 residues. CDR1 is SNHLY and CDR2 is FYNNEI in the germline V gene. The germline V and J ends were trimmed by 3 bases and 3 bases, with 12 bases remaining between them. The CDR3 bases are TGTGCCAGCAGTGACAGACCGGGTCGCTACGAGCAGTACTTC. It codes for CASSDRPGRYEQYF.

The chain carries TRBV5-1 and TRBJ1-6; D possibly corresponds to TRBD1 (6 bases). Germline assignment: CDR1 SGHRS and CDR2 YFSETQ. The germline V and J ends were trimmed by 0 bases and 9 bases, with 16 bases remaining between them. The length of the CDR3 is 16 residues. The CDR3 sequence: CASSLGQGSLSSPLHF. The CDR3 DNA is TGCGCCAGCAGCTTGGGCCAGGGGTCGCTGAGTTCACCCCTCCACTTT.

This clonotype came up a few times. This chain connects TRBV6-6 to TRBJ1-5, with a possible D match to TRBD1 (5 bases). This CDR3 region has 14 residues. The V gene's germline CDR1 is MNHNY and CDR2 SVGAGI (reference sequence). Trimming left V 6 bases short and J 6 bases short, with 15 bases between. The CDR3 sequence: CASRAGTEGQPQHF. The CDR3, as DNA: TGTGCCAGCAGGGCCGGGACGGAGGGTCAGCCCCAGCATTTT.

This clonotype was observed many times. The genes are TRBV20-1 and TRBJ2-3; 12 bases are a match to TRBD2. CDR3 length equals 16 residues. The V segment lost 0 bases and the J segment 6 bases; nucleotides outside the gene matches: 7. Germline V gene sequence: CDR1 DFQATT, CDR2 SNEGSKA (reference sequence). CDR3 amino acids: CSAREGLAGGPDTQYF. The CDR3 DNA is TGCAGTGCTAGAGAGGGGCTAGCGGGGGGGCCGGATACGCAGTATTTT.